This is a list of T cell receptor beta chains from one sample in a study of blood T cell repertoires in COVID-19. TCRdb keeps only in-frame clones here, not all; method: immunoSEQ multiplex PCR. The data contain 80,000 or so clones, roughly 80% of them singletons. The sequencing input was peripheral blood. The receptors here all came from a woman between 55 and 75 years old with acute or convalescent COVID-19. Each CDR3 is given with its conserved first and last residue. The D gene is left open where the match is weak. Size tells how often a clone was seen (once, few, many) or the class of an expanded clone, and some rows leave it out.

D gene: .
J gene: TRBJ2-4
V gene: TRBV9
clone size: few
CDR3 protein: CASSVAPGKGNIQYF
CDR3 DNA: TGTGCCAGCAGCGTAGCTCCAGGGAAGGGGAACATTCAGTACTTC

D gene: .
J gene: TRBJ1-2
V gene: TRBV6-1
clone size: .
CDR3 protein: CASSEAGGRGYTF
CDR3 DNA: TGTGCCAGCAGTGAAGCGGGAGGGAGAGGCTACACCTTC

D gene: TRBD1
J gene: TRBJ1-5
V gene: TRBV2
clone size: .
CDR3 protein: CASRGTGTGNQPQHF
CDR3 DNA: TGTGCCAGCAGGGGAACCGGGACAGGGAATCAGCCCCAGCATTTT

D gene: .
J gene: TRBJ2-3
V gene: TRBV10-3
clone size: .
CDR3 protein: CAISESGQPTDTQYF
CDR3 DNA: TGTGCCATCAGTGAGTCCGGACAGCCCACAGATACGCAGTATTTT

D gene: .
J gene: TRBJ1-1
V gene: TRBV19
clone size: once
CDR3 protein: CASSTAGGNTEAFF
CDR3 DNA: TGTGCCAGTAGTACTGCCGGTGGGAACACTGAAGCTTTCTTT

D gene: .
J gene: TRBJ2-2
V gene: TRBV19
clone size: .
CDR3 protein: CASSMGVYVGPGELFF
CDR3 DNA: TGTGCCAGTAGTATGGGAGTCTATGTTGGCCCCGGGGAGCTGTTTTTT

D gene: .
J gene: TRBJ1-1
V gene: TRBV7-9
clone size: .
CDR3 protein: CASSSGQHTEAFF
CDR3 DNA: TGTGCCAGCAGCTCGGGACAACACACTGAAGCTTTCTTT

D gene: TRBD2
J gene: TRBJ2-1
V gene: TRBV2
clone size: .
CDR3 protein: CASRAGLAGGNEQFF
CDR3 DNA: TGTGCCAGCAGGGCGGGACTAGCGGGGGGGAATGAGCAGTTCTTC

D gene: .
J gene: TRBJ2-5
V gene: TRBV5-1
clone size: few
CDR3 protein: CASSYQQGGQTQYF
CDR3 DNA: TGCGCCAGCAGCTACCAACAGGGTGGGCAGACCCAGTACTTC

D gene: .
J gene: TRBJ1-4
V gene: TRBV11-2
clone size: once
CDR3 protein: CASSRPSEGGEKLFF
CDR3 DNA: TGTGCCAGCAGCCGACCTTCTGAAGGAGGAGAAAAACTGTTTTTT

D gene: .
J gene: TRBJ1-5
V gene: TRBV30
clone size: .
CDR3 protein: CACGQNNQPQHF
CDR3 DNA: TGTGCCTGTGGACAGAACAATCAGCCCCAGCATTTT

D gene: .
J gene: TRBJ1-5
V gene: TRBV21-1
clone size: .
CDR3 protein: CASSKARAGGPKVYSNQPQHF
CDR3 DNA: TGTGCCAGCAGCAAAGCGCGAGCAGGGGGTCCCAAAGTTTATAGCAATCAGCCCCAGCATTTT

D gene: .
J gene: TRBJ1-2
V gene: TRBV10-3
clone size: .
CDR3 protein: CAISDPTGSHGYTF
CDR3 DNA: TGTGCCATCAGTGACCCAACAGGGTCTCATGGCTACACCTTC

D gene: .
J gene: TRBJ1-1
V gene: TRBV29-1
clone size: .
CDR3 protein: CSVDPTGVGTEAFF
CDR3 DNA: TGCAGCGTCGATCCGACGGGGGTCGGCACTGAAGCTTTCTTT

D gene: .
J gene: TRBJ1-4
V gene: TRBV7-9
clone size: .
CDR3 protein: CASSPGLTNEKLFF
CDR3 DNA: TGTGCCAGCAGCCCCGGGTTGACTAATGAAAAACTGTTTTTT

D gene: .
J gene: TRBJ1-1
V gene: TRBV9
clone size: .
CDR3 protein: CASSAFERGAYTEAFF
CDR3 DNA: TGTGCCAGCAGTGCTTTTGAACGGGGGGCCTACACTGAAGCTTTCTTT

D gene: .
J gene: TRBJ2-1
V gene: TRBV21-1
clone size: few
CDR3 protein: CASSKARTGGNEQFF
CDR3 DNA: TGTGCCAGCAGCAAAGCGCGGACAGGGGGGAATGAGCAGTTCTTC

D gene: .
J gene: TRBJ2-5
V gene: TRBV3-1/TRBV3-2
clone size: .
CDR3 protein: CASTRTGETQYF
CDR3 DNA: TGTGCCAGCACCCGGACTGGAGAGACCCAGTACTTC

D gene: .
J gene: TRBJ1-1
V gene: TRBV18
clone size: .
CDR3 protein: CASSREGNTEAFF
CDR3 DNA: TGTGCCAGCTCACGGGAGGGGAACACTGAAGCTTTCTTT

D gene: TRBD1
J gene: TRBJ1-1
V gene: TRBV7-9
clone size: once
CDR3 protein: CASSSRPGQMNTEAFF
CDR3 DNA: TGTGCCAGCAGCTCCCGCCCGGGACAGATGAACACTGAAGCTTTCTTT

D gene: .
J gene: TRBJ2-7
V gene: TRBV6-5
clone size: .
CDR3 protein: CASRPQETLFYEQYF
CDR3 DNA: TGTGCCAGCAGGCCACAGGAAACCCTCTTCTACGAGCAGTACTTC

D gene: .
J gene: TRBJ2-1
V gene: TRBV6-2/TRBV6-3
clone size: .
CDR3 protein: CASSYLGHKNEQFF
CDR3 DNA: TGTGCCAGCAGTTACCTAGGACATAAGAATGAGCAGTTCTTC

D gene: .
J gene: TRBJ2-1
V gene: TRBV7-8
clone size: .
CDR3 protein: CASSPRRARGPYNEQFF
CDR3 DNA: TGTGCCAGCAGCCCCCGCAGGGCGCGGGGGCCCTACAATGAGCAGTTCTTC

D gene: TRBD1
J gene: TRBJ1-5
V gene: TRBV6-2/TRBV6-3
clone size: .
CDR3 protein: CASSYSTGAKNQPQHF
CDR3 DNA: TGTGCCAGCAGTTACTCGACAGGGGCCAAAAATCAGCCCCAGCATTTT

D gene: .
J gene: TRBJ1-2
V gene: TRBV19
clone size: .
CDR3 protein: CASSIDLGMRANGYTF
CDR3 DNA: TGTGCCAGTAGTATAGATTTGGGGATGCGGGCCAATGGCTACACCTTC

D gene: .
J gene: TRBJ2-2
V gene: TRBV6-5
clone size: .
CDR3 protein: CASSTGGTGELFF
CDR3 DNA: TGTGCCAGCAGTACCGGGGGAACCGGGGAGCTGTTTTTT

D gene: TRBD1
J gene: TRBJ2-5
V gene: TRBV19
clone size: .
CDR3 protein: CASSIRQGQETQYF
CDR3 DNA: TGTGCCAGTAGTATAAGACAGGGACAAGAGACCCAGTACTTC

D gene: .
J gene: TRBJ1-1
V gene: TRBV27
clone size: .
CDR3 protein: CASRLGPNTEAFF
CDR3 DNA: TGTGCCAGCCGCCTGGGGCCGAACACTGAAGCTTTCTTT

D gene: .
J gene: TRBJ2-1
V gene: TRBV30
clone size: .
CDR3 protein: CAQAPRSYNEQFF
CDR3 DNA: TGTGCCCAAGCACCTCGGTCCTACAATGAGCAGTTCTTC

D gene: .
J gene: TRBJ2-5
V gene: TRBV11-2
clone size: .
CDR3 protein: CASSLAGSSLLETQYF
CDR3 DNA: TGTGCCAGCAGCTTAGCAGGCTCATCTTTATTGGAGACCCAGTACTTC

D gene: .
J gene: TRBJ2-1
V gene: TRBV2
clone size: .
CDR3 protein: CASSEAAHNEQFF
CDR3 DNA: TGTGCCAGCAGTGAAGCGGCCCACAATGAGCAGTTCTTC

D gene: TRBD1
J gene: TRBJ1-1
V gene: TRBV30
clone size: once
CDR3 protein: CAWSAHRGTLGAFF
CDR3 DNA: TGTGCCTGGAGTGCCCACAGGGGGACCCTAGGGGCTTTCTTT

D gene: .
J gene: TRBJ1-6
V gene: TRBV2
clone size: once
CDR3 protein: CASSDGGRYNSPLHF
CDR3 DNA: TGTGCCAGCAGTGACGGGGGAAGATATAATTCACCCCTCCACTTT

D gene: .
J gene: TRBJ2-2
V gene: TRBV15
clone size: .
CDR3 protein: CATSRSGVSGELFF
CDR3 DNA: TGTGCCACCAGCAGATCAGGGGTTTCCGGGGAGCTGTTTTTT

D gene: .
J gene: TRBJ2-2
V gene: TRBV18
clone size: few
CDR3 protein: CASSPSFIDTGELFF
CDR3 DNA: TGTGCCAGCTCACCAAGCTTTATAGACACCGGGGAGCTGTTTTTT

D gene: TRBD1
J gene: TRBJ1-4
V gene: TRBV28
clone size: .
CDR3 protein: CASSLDRVGEKLFF
CDR3 DNA: TGTGCCAGCAGCCTAGACAGGGTGGGTGAAAAACTGTTTTTT

D gene: TRBD1
J gene: TRBJ2-1
V gene: TRBV24-1
clone size: few
CDR3 protein: CATSDGGTGNNEQFF
CDR3 DNA: TGTGCCACCAGTGATGGTGGGACAGGGAACAATGAGCAGTTCTTC

D gene: TRBD1
J gene: TRBJ1-2
V gene: TRBV10-2
clone size: .
CDR3 protein: CASSQTGGRNHYGYTF
CDR3 DNA: TGCGCCAGCAGCCAGACAGGGGGCCGGAACCACTATGGCTACACCTTC

D gene: .
J gene: TRBJ1-6
V gene: TRBV25-1
clone size: .
CDR3 protein: CASSGGGYNSPLHF
CDR3 DNA: TGTGCCAGTTCGGGAGGCGGGTATAATTCACCCCTCCACTTT

D gene: TRBD1
J gene: TRBJ1-1
V gene: TRBV30
clone size: .
CDR3 protein: CAWSVLSGGAFF
CDR3 DNA: TGTGCCTGGAGTGTACTATCAGGGGGAGCTTTCTTT

D gene: .
J gene: TRBJ1-2
V gene: TRBV19
clone size: .
CDR3 protein: CASTLGLFYGYTF
CDR3 DNA: TGTGCCAGTACCCTCGGACTGTTCTATGGCTACACCTTC

D gene: TRBD1
J gene: TRBJ1-1
V gene: TRBV19
clone size: .
CDR3 protein: CASTDRGTEAFF
CDR3 DNA: TGTGCCAGCACAGACAGGGGCACTGAAGCTTTCTTT